The present T cell receptor beta chain was sequenced within a study of T cell repertoires in cytomegalovirus infection. Across the study: An indication of both CMV infection and matching HLA type came from public TCR beta signatures. Study-level results: There were carriers of CMV plus the relevant HLA, and cumulative public TCR beta family frequency identified them. Dominating the ex vivo response were TCR beta clonotypes that were CMV-specific and HLA-C-restricted.

TCRdb recomputed calls from the reads with MiXCR, one row per CDR3 protein. The sample carries about 680,000 distinct CDR3 sequences, approximately 25% recorded once. Trimming removed 0 bases from V and 7 bases from J, with 7 bases in between. CDR3 length: 12 residues. The germline V gene has CDR1 MNHEY and CDR2 SVGEGT. This clonotype was observed many times. Its antigen is undetermined. The chain couples TRBV6-2 or TRBV6-3 to TRBJ2-7; tentative D call: TRBD1 (5 bases). Sequencing was done on a sample of CD8+ T cells from PBMCs. The receptor comes from a human donor in good health (CMV status not recorded). Some clones in this sample may be carry-over from other donors' samples. The CDR3 DNA reads TGTGCCAGCAGTTACTCGACAGAGGAGCAGTACTTC. Translated, it gives CASSYSTEEQYF.